This T cell receptor beta chain was profiled in a study of a mutant IDH1 vaccine in newly diagnosed glioma. Study information: Patients received vaccination from 4-6 weeks after radiotherapy alone, or with temozolomide cycles.

The V and J ends lost 5 bases and 1 base respectively, with 12 bases between them. Germline values: CDR1 MGHRA, CDR2 YSYEKL. The CDR3 covers 15 residues. Clones were read by immunoSEQ multiplex PCR, and TCRdb kept only the in-frame ones, dropping some. The repertoire holds 20,000 to 30,000 clones, over 65% seen once, with 31% in the top ten. This sample's time point: week 35, safety follow-up. Vaccination used 300 ug of mutant IDH1 20-mer peptide per dose, with topical imiquimod. General observations from the study: Patients showed vaccine-induced immune responses at a rate of under 95%.

To note about this clone: Its antigen is currently unknown.

J is TRBJ1-5 and V is TRBV4-1, with a possible D match to TRBD1 (6 bases). The receptor comes from a man younger than 40 with glioma. The sample was PBMCs, taken from a glioma patient whose treatment included an IDH1 peptide vaccine. The CDR3 bases are TGCGCCAGCAGCTATGCCGACAGGAGCAATCAGCCCCAGCATTTT. The encoded protein is CASSYADRSNQPQHF.